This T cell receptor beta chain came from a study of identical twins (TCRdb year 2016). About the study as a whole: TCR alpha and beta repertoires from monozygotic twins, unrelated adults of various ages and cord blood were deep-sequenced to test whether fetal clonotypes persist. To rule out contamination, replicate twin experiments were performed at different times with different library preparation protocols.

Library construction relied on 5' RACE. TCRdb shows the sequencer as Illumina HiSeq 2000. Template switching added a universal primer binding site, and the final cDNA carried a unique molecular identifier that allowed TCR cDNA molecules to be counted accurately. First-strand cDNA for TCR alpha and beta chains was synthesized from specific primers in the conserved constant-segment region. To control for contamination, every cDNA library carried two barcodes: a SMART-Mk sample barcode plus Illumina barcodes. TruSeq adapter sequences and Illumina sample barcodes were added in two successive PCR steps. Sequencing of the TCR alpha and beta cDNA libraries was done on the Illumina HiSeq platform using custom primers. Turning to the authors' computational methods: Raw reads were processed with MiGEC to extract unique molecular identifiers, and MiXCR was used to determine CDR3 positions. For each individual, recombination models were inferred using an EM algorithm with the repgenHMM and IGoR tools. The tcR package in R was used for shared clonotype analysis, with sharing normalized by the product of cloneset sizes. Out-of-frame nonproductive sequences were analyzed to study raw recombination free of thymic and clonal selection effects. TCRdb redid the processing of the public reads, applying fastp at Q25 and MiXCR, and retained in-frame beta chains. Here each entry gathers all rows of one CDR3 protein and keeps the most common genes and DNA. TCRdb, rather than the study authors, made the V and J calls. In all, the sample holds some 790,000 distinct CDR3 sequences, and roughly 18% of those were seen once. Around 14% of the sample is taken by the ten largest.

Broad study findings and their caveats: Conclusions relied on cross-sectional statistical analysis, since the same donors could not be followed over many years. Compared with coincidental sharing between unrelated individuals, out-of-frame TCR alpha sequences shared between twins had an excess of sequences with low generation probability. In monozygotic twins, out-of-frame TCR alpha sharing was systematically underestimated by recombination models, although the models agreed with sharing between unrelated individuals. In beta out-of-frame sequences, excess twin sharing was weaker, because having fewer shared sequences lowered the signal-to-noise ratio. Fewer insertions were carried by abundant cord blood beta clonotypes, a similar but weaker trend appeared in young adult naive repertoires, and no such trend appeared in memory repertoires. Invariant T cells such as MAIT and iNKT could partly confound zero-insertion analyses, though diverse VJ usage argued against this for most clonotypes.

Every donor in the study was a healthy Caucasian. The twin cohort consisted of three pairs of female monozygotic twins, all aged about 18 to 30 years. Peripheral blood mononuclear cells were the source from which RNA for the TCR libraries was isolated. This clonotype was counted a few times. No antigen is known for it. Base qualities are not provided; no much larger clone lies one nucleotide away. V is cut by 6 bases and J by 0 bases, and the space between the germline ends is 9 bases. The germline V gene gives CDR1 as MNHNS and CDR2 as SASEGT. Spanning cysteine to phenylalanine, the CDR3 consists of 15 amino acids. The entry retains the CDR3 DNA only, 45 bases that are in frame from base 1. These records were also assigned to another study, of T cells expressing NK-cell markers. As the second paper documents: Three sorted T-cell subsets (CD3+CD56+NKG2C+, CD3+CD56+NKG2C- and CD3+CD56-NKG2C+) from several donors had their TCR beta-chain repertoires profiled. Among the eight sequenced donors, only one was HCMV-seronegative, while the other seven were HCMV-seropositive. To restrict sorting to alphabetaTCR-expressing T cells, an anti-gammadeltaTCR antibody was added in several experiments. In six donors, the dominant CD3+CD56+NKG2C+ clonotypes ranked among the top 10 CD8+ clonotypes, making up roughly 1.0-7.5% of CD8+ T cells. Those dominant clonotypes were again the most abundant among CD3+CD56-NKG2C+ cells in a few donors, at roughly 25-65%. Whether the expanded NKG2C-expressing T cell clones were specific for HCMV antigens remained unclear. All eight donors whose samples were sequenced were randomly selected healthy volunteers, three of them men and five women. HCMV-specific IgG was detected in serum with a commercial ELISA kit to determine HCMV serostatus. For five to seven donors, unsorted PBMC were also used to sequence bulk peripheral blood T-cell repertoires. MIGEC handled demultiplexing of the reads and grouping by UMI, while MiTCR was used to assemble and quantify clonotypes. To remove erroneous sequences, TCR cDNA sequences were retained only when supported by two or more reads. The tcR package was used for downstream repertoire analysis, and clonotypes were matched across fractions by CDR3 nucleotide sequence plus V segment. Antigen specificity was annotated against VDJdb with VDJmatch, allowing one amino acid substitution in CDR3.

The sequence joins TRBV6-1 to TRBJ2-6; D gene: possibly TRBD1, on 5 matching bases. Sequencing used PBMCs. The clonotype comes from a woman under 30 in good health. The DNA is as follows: TGTGCCAGCAGGGTGACAGCCTCTGGGGCCAACGTCCTGACTTTC. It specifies CASRVTASGANVLTF.